The clone carrying this T cell receptor beta chain was seen just once. Per the germline V gene, CDR1 is KGHSH and CDR2 is LQKENI. V was pared by 1 base and J by 3 bases, with 10 bases between. This CDR3 contains 15 residues. Libraries were prepared by immunoSEQ multiplex PCR; TCRdb keeps only in-frame clonotypes and omits some of them. The sample holds fewer than 200,000 clones; 88% are singletons and the top ten take 25% to 30%. The data are from a study of T cell responses to AZD1222 COVID-19 vaccine. The TCR was taken from an adult who received the AZD1222 COVID-19 vaccine. The sequences come from peripheral blood, collected 28 days after the second AZD1222 dose. This chain connects TRBV18 to TRBJ2-1; no clear D. CDR3 amino acids: CASSPLPEIYNEQFF. DNA of the CDR3: TGTGCCAGCTCACCACTCCCGGAGATCTACAATGAGCAGTTCTTC.